The 25 T cell receptor beta chains in this list originate from one sample, sequenced in a study of response to subunit inactivated influenza vaccine. From the RT-PCR reads, TCRdb called clonotypes with MiXCR, one entry per CDR3 protein. The data contain roughly 780,000 distinct CDR3 sequences, approximately 18% of them singletons. The sequenced sample was PBMCs from blood, obtained 4 to 6 days after vaccination. Receptor source: a man aged 45 to 65 who received an inactivated influenza vaccine.

V and J are TRBV7-9 and TRBJ2-1, with a possible D match to TRBD1 (7 bases). The V gene's germline CDR1 is SEHNR and CDR2 FQNEAQ (reference sequence). This CDR3 contains 15 residues. Trimming stripped 2 bases from V and 4 bases from J, with 12 bases between. For the CDR3, the DNA is TGTGCCAGCAGCTTACCAGGGGGGTTGTACAATGAGCAGTTCTTC. This gives the protein CASSLPGGLYNEQFF.

The V gene is TRBV4-3, the J gene TRBJ2-7; TRBD1 is a possible D gene (6 bases). The germline V gene encodes CDR1 LGHNA and CDR2 YSLEER. V lost 3 bases and J 2 bases, leaving 11 bases between the germline ends. The CDR3 has 14 residues. This CDR3 reads CASSHDRWAYEQYF. CDR3 bases: TGCGCCAGCAGCCACGACAGGTGGGCCTACGAGCAGTACTTC.

This clonotype came up a few times. The chain links TRBV7-2 to TRBJ2-7; D not certain. Trimming shortened V by 1 base and J by 3 bases, and 7 bases separated the two germline ends. Germline assignment: CDR1 SGHTA and CDR2 FQGNSA. The CDR3 is made up of 13 amino acids. In nucleotides, the CDR3 is TGTGCCAGCAGCTTAGACGGAGACTACGAGCAGTACTTC. This sequence encodes CASSLDGDYEQYF.

This clonotype was counted between two and nine times. The V call is TRBV20-1, the J call TRBJ2-1; D is unclear. V was cut by 1 base and J by 8 bases, with 12 bases left in between. Germline V gene lookup returns CDR1 DFQATT and CDR2 SNEGSKA (reference sequence). There are 13 residues in the CDR3. The CDR3 DNA reads TGCAGTGCTAGAGGGTCTACCCGTGATGAGCAGTTCTTC. It encodes CSARGSTRDEQFF.

V gene TRBV20-1 combines with J gene TRBJ2-3; TRBD2 might be the D (5 bases). V shed 0 bases and J shed 0 bases, with 16 bases lying between them. This CDR3 region has 17 residues. Germline V lookup: CDR1 DFQATT, CDR2 SNEGSKA (reference sequence). The CDR3 DNA is TGCAGTGCTAGAGATAGGGAGAGGATTATCAGCACAGATACGCAGTATTTT. This codes for CSARDRERIISTDTQYF.

This clonotype was seen more than once but under ten times. The V and J genes are TRBV7-2 and TRBJ2-5; D gene ambiguous. Germline V gene data show CDR1 as SGHTA and CDR2 as FQGNSA. CDR3 length: 12 amino acids. Trimming removed 0 bases from V and 8 bases from J, with 7 bases in between. The CDR3 loop reads CASSLARVTQYF. Here the CDR3 DNA reads TGTGCCAGCAGCTTAGCCCGGGTTACCCAGTACTTC.

This clonotype was seen at least ten times. The rearrangement links TRBV6-1 to TRBJ2-7; TRBD1 might be the D (6 bases). CDR3 length equals 12 residues. Germline CDR1 and CDR2: MNHNS and SASEGT. V was cut by 10 bases and J by 6 bases, with 16 bases left in between. CDR3 protein: CATSGTSSEQYF. The CDR3 DNA is TGTGCCACCTCCGGGACATCTTCCGAGCAGTACTTC.

V usage is TRBV6-2 or TRBV6-3 and J usage is TRBJ1-1; D is perhaps TRBD1 (5 bases). From germline, CDR1 is MNHEY and CDR2 SVGEGT. V was shortened by 4 bases and J by 4 bases, with 7 bases between the two germline ends. This CDR3 has 12 amino acids. The CDR3 DNA reads as TGTGCCAGCAGTTGGGGGACCACTGAAGCTTTCTTT. Protein: CASSWGTTEAFF.

The V call is TRBV7-8, the J call TRBJ2-7; tentatively, D is TRBD1 (6 bases). The V gene lost 5 bases and the J gene lost 0 bases, with 8 bases spanning the gap. The CDR3 is 13 amino acids. Germline CDR1 is SGHVS and CDR2 is FQNEAQ. The CDR3 protein is CASSRQASYEQYF. The CDR3 nucleotides are TGTGCCAGCAGCCGACAGGCCTCCTACGAGCAGTACTTC.

The sample holds a few counts of this clonotype. This chain joins TRBV24-1 and TRBJ2-3, with D unresolved. This CDR3 comprises 13 residues. Deletions cut 0 bases from V and 5 bases from J, with 5 bases between. The germline V gene encodes CDR1 KGHDR and CDR2 SFDVKD. The CDR3 loop is CATSDLPGDTQYF. The CDR3 nucleotides read TGTGCCACCAGTGATTTGCCTGGAGATACGCAGTATTTT.

This chain uses TRBV7-9 with TRBJ2-1; D may be TRBD2 (6 bases). V was clipped by 11 bases and J by 8 bases, with 22 bases between them. Germline loops: CDR1 SEHNR, CDR2 FQNEAQ (reference sequence). The length of the CDR3 is 14 residues. The CDR3 protein is CAYPGRDLAHEQFF. CDR3 in DNA: TGTGCCTATCCTGGCAGGGACTTAGCACATGAGCAGTTCTTC. Based on the CDR3 plus reference TRBV7-9 and TRBJ2-1, the full variable domain is DTGVSQNPRHKITKRGQNVTFRCDPISEHNRLYWYRQTLGQGPEFLTYFQNEAQLEKSRLLSDRFSAERPKGSFSTLEIQRTEQGDSAMYLCAYPGRDLAHEQFFGPGTRLTVL.

The DNA for the CDR3 is TGTGCCAGCAGTTACTCTTGGTCGACTTTGGACGAGCAGTACTTC. Amino acid sequence: CASSYSWSTLDEQYF. The chain links TRBV6-5 to TRBJ2-7; no clear D gene. V was clipped by 0 bases and J by 5 bases, with 14 bases between them. Germline values: CDR1 MNHEY, CDR2 SVGAGI. CDR3 size: 15 residues.

Ten or more counts support this clonotype. The chain employs TRBV12-3 or TRBV12-4 and TRBJ1-2, with 7 nucleotides matching TRBD1. The CDR3 totals 15 residues. V lost 4 bases, J lost 8 bases, and 13 bases stayed unmatched. The CDR3 sequence is CASSSRSRGFEGYTF. Here the CDR3 DNA reads TGTGCCAGCAGTTCTAGGTCCAGGGGGTTTGAGGGCTACACCTTC.

The CDR3 nucleotides are TGTGCCAGCAGTTACGGGGTAGCGGGGGGGTTCAATGAGCAGTTCTTC. This codes for CASSYGVAGGFNEQFF. V gene TRBV6-5 combines with J gene TRBJ2-1, with 11 nucleotides matching TRBD2. CDR3 length: 16 residues. J lost 6 bases, V lost 2 bases, and 6 bases had no gene match. Germline loops: CDR1 MNHEY, CDR2 SVGAGI.

This clonotype was counted between two and nine times. The CDR3 here is CASSLPPTGLISYEQYF. The CDR3 bases are TGCGCCAGCAGCTTGCCCCCGACCGGACTGATCTCCTACGAGCAGTACTTC. V and J are TRBV5-1 and TRBJ2-7, with a tentative D call TRBD2 (5 bases). V gave up 1 base and J gave up 0 bases, with 17 bases separating them. Germline CDR1 SGHRS, CDR2 YFSETQ. The CDR3 is 17 amino acids.

In this sample, this clonotype turned up many times. The V call is TRBV20-1, the J call TRBJ2-1, with D perhaps given as TRBD1 or TRBD2 (5 bases each). CDR3 length: 13 amino acids. Trimming cost V 0 bases and J 10 bases, with 13 bases left between them. Germline V CDR1 and CDR2: DFQATT, SNEGSKA (reference sequence). CDR3 DNA sequence: TGCAGTGCTAGAGATCCGTTGGGGACCGAGCAGTTCTTC. Residues: CSARDPLGTEQFF.

This clonotype was detected only a few times. In nucleotides, the CDR3 is TGCAGTGCCACTTTCCTAGGGAACTATGGCTACACCTTC. Its translation: CSATFLGNYGYTF. The chain joins TRBV20-1 to TRBJ1-2, with no clear D. The CDR3 runs to 13 residues. Looked up from germline, CDR1 is DFQATT and CDR2 is SNEGSKA (reference sequence). The V and J ends lost 6 bases and 2 bases respectively, with 13 bases between them.

The J gene is TRBJ2-1, the V gene TRBV3-1, with TRBD2 matching 12 bases. Trimming at V came to 2 bases and at J to 9 bases, leaving 8 bases not matched to a gene. Germline V CDR1 and CDR2: LGHDT, YNNKEL (reference sequence). The CDR3 loop spans 16 amino acids. CDR3 DNA: TGTGCCAGCAGCCAATTTACTAGCGGGAGGTATGGTGAGCAGTTCTTC. It encodes CASSQFTSGRYGEQFF.

This rearrangement joins TRBV6-5 to TRBJ2-7, with 10 positions matching TRBD1. Trimming took 0 bases from V and 2 from J; bases not matched to a gene: 7. CDR3 length equals 17 residues. Germline V CDR1 and CDR2: MNHEY, SVGAGI. CDR3 bases: TGTGCCAGCAGTTACTCCATAAGGACAGGGGGGACCTACGAGCAGTACTTC. Translated, it gives CASSYSIRTGGTYEQYF.

The chain recombines TRBV2 with TRBJ2-3; 9 bases are shared with TRBD1. The CDR3 totals 15 residues. V shed 7 bases, J shed 3 bases, and the junction held 8 bases outside the gene matches. The germline V gene has CDR1 SNHLY and CDR2 FYNNEI. The CDR3 DNA is TGTGCCAGCACCCGGGACAGGGTAAAAACAGATACGCAGTATTTT. Its protein product is CASTRDRVKTDTQYF.

This clonotype has just a few counts. The chain has TRBV7-2 and TRBJ1-6, with TRBD1 matching over 10 bases. V dropped 6 bases and J dropped 9; count of bases not matched to a gene: 5. Germline loops: CDR1 SGHTA, CDR2 FQGNSA. The CDR3 is 14 residues long. The CDR3 DNA reads as TGTGCCAGCAGAACGACAGGGGGCCGTTCACCCCTCCACTTT. As protein: CASRTTGGRSPLHF.

There are a few counts of this clonotype. The chain joins TRBV28 to TRBJ1-2, with unresolved D. Trimming shortened V by 5 bases and J by 8 bases, and 12 bases separated the two germline ends. Germline loops: CDR1 MDHEN, CDR2 SYDVKM. The CDR3 extends over 12 amino acids. CDR3 loop: CASSREGMGYTF. DNA for the CDR3: TGTGCCAGCAGTCGGGAGGGTATGGGCTACACCTTC.

This clonotype was counted a few times. The V and J genes are TRBV4-2 and TRBJ2-1; 14 bases align to TRBD2. The CDR3 spans 15 residues. The germline V gene has CDR1 LGHNA and CDR2 YNFKEQ. The junction had 6 bases not matched to a gene; V was cut back by 4 bases and J by 10 bases. This chain's CDR3 is CASSPGTSGGQEQFF. The CDR3 nucleotides read TGTGCCAGCAGCCCTGGGACTAGCGGGGGCCAGGAGCAGTTCTTC.

This clonotype was counted only a few times. V is TRBV5-1 and J is TRBJ2-7, with 9 bases identical to TRBD1. The CDR3 runs to 14 residues. The V segment lost 0 bases and the J segment 7 bases; nucleotides outside the gene matches: 5. Germline assignment: CDR1 SGHRS and CDR2 YFSETQ. The CDR3 sequence is CASSLGDRVGEQYF. CDR3 sequence (DNA): TGCGCCAGCAGCTTGGGGGACAGGGTCGGAGAGCAGTACTTC. The variable domain in full, completed from reference TRBV5-1 and TRBJ2-7, reads KAGVTQTPRYLIKTRGQQVTLSCSPISGHRSVSWYQQTPGQGLQFLFEYFSETQRNKGNFPGRFSGRQFSNSRSEMNVSTLELGDSALYLCASSLGDRVGEQYFGPGTRLTVT.

This clonotype came up a few times. V and J are TRBV28 and TRBJ2-3, with 11 bases aligning to TRBD2. The germline V gene encodes CDR1 MDHEN and CDR2 SYDVKM. J lost 0 bases, V lost 3 bases, and 8 bases had no gene match. This CDR3 has 18 residues. The CDR3 DNA is TGTGCCAGCAGTTTTTTAGCGGGGACTAGCGGTAGCACAGATACGCAGTATTTT. Its translation: CASSFLAGTSGSTDTQYF.